A single T cell receptor beta chain is shown here with its context. Reverse transcription of extracted RNA yielded cDNA, which provided the sequencing template. Sequencing used immunoSEQ multiplex PCR; TCRdb keeps in-frame clones, though not all of them. The repertoire holds about 100,000 clones, with roughly 84% as singletons. The treatment here: oral pan-JAK inhibitor, 5-10 mg twice daily. This specimen comes from a study of CD8+ T cells in alopecia areata. The sequence was collected from a human donor with alopecia areata. This sample comprised CD8+ T cells sorted from blood, obtained at week 24, from a patient treated with tofacitinib.

This chain's CDR3 is CASSFGQGSYEQYF. The CDR3 nucleotides are TGTGCCAGCAGTTTTGGGCAGGGCTCCTACGAGCAGTACTTC. The rearrangement uses TRBV6-5 and TRBJ2-7, with D possibly TRBD1 on 5 matching bases. The V end was cut by 4 bases, the J end by 0 bases, with 10 bases between. The CDR3 totals 14 residues. Germline V gene lookup returns CDR1 MNHEY and CDR2 SVGAGI.